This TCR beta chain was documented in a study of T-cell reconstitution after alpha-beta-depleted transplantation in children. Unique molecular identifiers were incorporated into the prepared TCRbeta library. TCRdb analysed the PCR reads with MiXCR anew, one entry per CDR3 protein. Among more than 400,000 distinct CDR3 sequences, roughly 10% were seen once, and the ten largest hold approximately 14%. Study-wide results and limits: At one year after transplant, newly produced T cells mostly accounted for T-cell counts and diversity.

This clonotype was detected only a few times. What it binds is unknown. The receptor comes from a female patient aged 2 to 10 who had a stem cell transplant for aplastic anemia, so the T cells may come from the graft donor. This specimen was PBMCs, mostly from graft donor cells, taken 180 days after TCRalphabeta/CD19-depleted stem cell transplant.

Here the CDR3 DNA reads TGCGCCAGCCGACTACGTGGGCTAGGCGAGCAGTACTTC. Its translation: CASRLRGLGEQYF. V and J are TRBV5-1 and TRBJ2-7, with D perhaps matching TRBD2 (5 bases). V shed 7 bases and J shed 6 bases, with 17 bases lying between them. The CDR3 spans 13 residues. CDR1 and CDR2 from the germline V gene are SGHRS and YFSETQ. Combining the CDR3 with reference TRBV5-1 and TRBJ2-7 gives the whole variable domain KAGVTQTPRYLIKTRGQQVTLSCSPISGHRSVSWYQQTPGQGLQFLFEYFSETQRNKGNFPGRFSGRQFSNSRSEMNVSTLELGDSALYLCASRLRGLGEQYFGPGTRLTVT.